The T cell receptor (beta chain) described here comes from a study of Tregs in tolerant kidney transplant recipients. Measured with immunoSEQ multiplex PCR; TCRdb has only the in-frame clones, and not every one. Found here are about 94,000 clones, approximately 93% of them singletons; the top ten hold 0.35% to 0.55%. Study-level results: Validation in larger populations is needed because few patients were studied. Biological reproducibility was not directly addressed, but technical replication error appeared minimal. Donor-specific Treg expansion exceeded global Treg expansion in tolerant patients, suggesting antigen drive.

The V gene end was trimmed by 6 bases and the J gene end by 5 bases; junction bases not matched to a gene: 13. This CDR3 comprises 17 residues. Germline V gene sequence: CDR1 SGHTA, CDR2 FQGNSA. Unstimulated Tregs (CD4+CD25+CD127-) and CD4+CD25- non-Tregs were sorted from PBMCs. Concerning this clone itself: Its antigen remains unidentified.

This TCR was recovered from a human donor who received a combined kidney and bone marrow transplant. The gene calls are TRBV7-2 and TRBJ2-1; 10 nucleotides align to TRBD1. The sample consisted of CD4+ T cells from blood, taken before the transplant. As DNA, the CDR3 is TGTGCCAGCAGTCAGACCTTCGGACAGGGGGTTAACAATGAGCAGTTCTTC. Translation gives CASSQTFGQGVNNEQFF.